This paragraph covers one T cell receptor (beta chain) sequence. The J segment lost 6 bases and the V segment lost 5 bases, leaving 9 bases of the junction unmatched. Germline lookup yields CDR1 SGHTA and CDR2 FQGNSA. This CDR3 region has 15 residues. The data were taken from a study of blood T cell repertoires in COVID-19. In the study overall: Spain, Italy and the United States supplied samples that represented acute and convalescent COVID-19. T cells, B-cell-depleted T cells, or PBMCs provided the cDNA or gDNA that served as material.

In the authors' methods: From reference gene primer amplification, estimates of nucleated cell counts were derived. Repertoires were generated with immunoSEQ multiplex PCR, while TCRdb's copy carries only in-frame clones and drops some. V and J calls plus clone size are reproduced from that table; the DNA served to infer D and trimming. Here the sample spans 200,000 to 250,000 clones, 75% to 90% being singletons. Seattle patients were enrolled during active infection and followed longitudinally. Sequencing was performed on peripheral blood. This TCR was sampled from a man aged 30-40 years with COVID-19, enrolled during active disease. The rearrangement links TRBV7-2 to TRBJ2-1; 8 bases are shared with TRBD2. CDR3 coding DNA: TGTGCCAGCAGCCGGACGGGGGGGCCGGTCAATGAGCAGTTCTTC. Its translation: CASSRTGGPVNEQFF.